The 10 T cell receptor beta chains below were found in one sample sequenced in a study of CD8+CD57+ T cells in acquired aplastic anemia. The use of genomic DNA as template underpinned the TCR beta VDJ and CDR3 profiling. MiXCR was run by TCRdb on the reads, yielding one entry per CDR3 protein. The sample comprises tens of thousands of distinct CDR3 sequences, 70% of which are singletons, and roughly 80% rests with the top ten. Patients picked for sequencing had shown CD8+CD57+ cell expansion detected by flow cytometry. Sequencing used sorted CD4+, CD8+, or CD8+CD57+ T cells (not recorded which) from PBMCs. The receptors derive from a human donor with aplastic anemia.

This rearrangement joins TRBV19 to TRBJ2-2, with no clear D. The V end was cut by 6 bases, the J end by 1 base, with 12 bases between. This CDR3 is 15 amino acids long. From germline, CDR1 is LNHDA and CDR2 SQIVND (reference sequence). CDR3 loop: CASSQTNENTGELFF. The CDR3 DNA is TGTGCCAGTAGCCAAACTAACGAGAACACCGGGGAGCTGTTTTTT.

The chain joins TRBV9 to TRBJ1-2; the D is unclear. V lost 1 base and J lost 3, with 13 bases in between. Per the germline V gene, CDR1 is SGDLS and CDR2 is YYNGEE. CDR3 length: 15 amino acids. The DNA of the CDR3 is TGTGCCAGCAGCGTATCACGAGGGCAGGACTATGGCTACACCTTC. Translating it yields CASSVSRGQDYGYTF.

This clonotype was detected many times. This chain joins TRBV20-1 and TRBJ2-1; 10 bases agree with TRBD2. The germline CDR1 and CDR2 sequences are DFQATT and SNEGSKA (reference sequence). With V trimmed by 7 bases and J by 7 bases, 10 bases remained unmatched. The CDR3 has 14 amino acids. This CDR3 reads CSVPSAGGGNEQFF. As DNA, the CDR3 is TGCAGTGTTCCGTCAGCGGGAGGGGGTAATGAGCAGTTCTTC.

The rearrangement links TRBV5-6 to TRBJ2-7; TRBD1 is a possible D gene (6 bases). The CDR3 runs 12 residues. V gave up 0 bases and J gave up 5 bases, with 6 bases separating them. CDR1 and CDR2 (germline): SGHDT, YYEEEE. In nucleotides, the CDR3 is TGTGCCAGCAGCTTGGGGACAGACGAGCAGTACTTC. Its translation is CASSLGTDEQYF.

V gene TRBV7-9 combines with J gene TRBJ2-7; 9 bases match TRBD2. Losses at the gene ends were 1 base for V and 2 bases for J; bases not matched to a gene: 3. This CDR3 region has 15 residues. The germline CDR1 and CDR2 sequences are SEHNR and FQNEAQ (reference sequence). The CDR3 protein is CASSLESGGTYEQYF. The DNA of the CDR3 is TGTGCCAGCAGCTTAGAAAGCGGGGGGACCTACGAGCAGTACTTC.

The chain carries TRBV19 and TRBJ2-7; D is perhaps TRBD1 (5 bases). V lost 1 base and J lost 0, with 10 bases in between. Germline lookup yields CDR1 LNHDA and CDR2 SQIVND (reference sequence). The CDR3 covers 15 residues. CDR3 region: CASSIVGHHSYEQYF. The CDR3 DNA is TGTGCCAGTAGTATAGTGGGGCATCACTCCTACGAGCAGTACTTC.

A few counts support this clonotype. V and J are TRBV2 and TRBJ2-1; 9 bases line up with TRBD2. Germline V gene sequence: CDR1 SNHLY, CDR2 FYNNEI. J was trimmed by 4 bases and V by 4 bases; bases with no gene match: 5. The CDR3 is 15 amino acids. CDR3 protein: CASSGMTSGYNEQFF. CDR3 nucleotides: TGTGCCAGCAGTGGCATGACTAGCGGTTACAATGAGCAGTTCTTC. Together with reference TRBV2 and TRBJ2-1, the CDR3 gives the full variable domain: EPEVTQTPSHQVTQMGQEVILRCVPISNHLYFYWYRQILGQKVEFLVSFYNNEISEKSEIFDDQFSVERPDGSNFTLKIRSTKLEDSAMYFCASSGMTSGYNEQFFGPGTRLTVL.

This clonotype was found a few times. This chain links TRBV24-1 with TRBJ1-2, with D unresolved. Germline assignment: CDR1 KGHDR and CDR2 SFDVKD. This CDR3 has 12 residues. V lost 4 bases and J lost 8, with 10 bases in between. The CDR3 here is CATSEVGNGYTF. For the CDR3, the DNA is TGTGCCACCAGTGAGGTGGGGAACGGCTACACCTTC.

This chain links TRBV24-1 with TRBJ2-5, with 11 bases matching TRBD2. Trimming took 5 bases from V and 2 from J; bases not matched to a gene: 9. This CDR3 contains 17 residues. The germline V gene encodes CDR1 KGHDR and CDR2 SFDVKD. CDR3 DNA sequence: TGTGCCACCAGTGCCTGGGGGACTAGCGGTCTGCAAGAGACCCAGTACTTC. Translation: CATSAWGTSGLQETQYF.

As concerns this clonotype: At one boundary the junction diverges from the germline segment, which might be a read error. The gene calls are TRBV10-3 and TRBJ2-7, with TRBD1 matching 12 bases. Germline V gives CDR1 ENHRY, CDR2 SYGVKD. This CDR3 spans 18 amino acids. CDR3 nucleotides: TGTGCCAGCAGTCACCGGGACAGGGGGCGCCAGGTGGGCTACGAGCAGTACTTC. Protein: CASSHRDRGRQVGYEQYF.